Below, one T cell receptor (beta chain) is given with its context. The antigen remains unidentified. The data originate from a study of cytomegalovirus exposure and HLA in healthy donors. Study-wide findings and caveats: It was in a later analysis that TCR association rates were seen to vary by HLA locus, highest for DRB1 and lowest for HLA-C.

The PCR made use of 60 Vbeta and 13 Jbeta primers. The assay was immunoSEQ multiplex PCR, and TCRdb's table has in-frame clones only and misses some. The sample carries under 150,000 clones, 8% to 10% recorded once. Sequenced: PBMCs. The sequence was collected from a man aged 30 to 45 in good health and CMV-seronegative.

Written as DNA, the CDR3 is TGTGCCAGTAGTCCGGGGGGGAATCAGCCCCAGCATTTT. Amino acids: CASSPGGNQPQHF. The chain uses TRBV19 and TRBJ1-5, with a possible D match to TRBD1 (5 bases). Germline-derived CDR1 and CDR2 are LNHDA and SQIVND (reference sequence). CDR3 length: 13 residues. The V and J ends lost 5 bases and 4 bases respectively, with 9 bases between them.